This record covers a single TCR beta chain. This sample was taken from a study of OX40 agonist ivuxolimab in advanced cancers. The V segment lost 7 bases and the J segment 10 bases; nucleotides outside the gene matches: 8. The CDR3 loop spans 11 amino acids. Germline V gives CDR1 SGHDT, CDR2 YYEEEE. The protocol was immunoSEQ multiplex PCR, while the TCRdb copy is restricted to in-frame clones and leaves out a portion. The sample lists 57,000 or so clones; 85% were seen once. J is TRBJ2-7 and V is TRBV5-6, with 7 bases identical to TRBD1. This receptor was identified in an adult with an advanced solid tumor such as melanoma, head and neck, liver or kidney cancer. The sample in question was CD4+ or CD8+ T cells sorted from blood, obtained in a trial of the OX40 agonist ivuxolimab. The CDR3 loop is CASQYGTDQYF. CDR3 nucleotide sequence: TGTGCCAGCCAGTATGGGACAGATCAGTACTTC.